This T cell receptor beta chain was identified in a study of T cells after posttransplantation cyclophosphamide. Study-level points and caveats: Tissue-infiltrating T cells from skin or gut overlapped little with blood T cells.

This clone occurred many times. Antigen specificity is unknown. The CDR3 loop spans 13 amino acids. CDR1 and CDR2 from the germline V gene are GTSNPN and SVGIG (reference sequence). V gave up 0 bases and J gave up 7 bases, with 10 bases separating them. Cyclophosphamide on days +3 and +4 followed busulfan-fludarabine conditioning and a marrow graft. Only in-frame clones appear in the TCRdb table, and some are missing; sequencing was by immunoSEQ multiplex PCR. The sample holds about 7,700 clones, and no clone turns up only once. This receptor was obtained from a female patient between 50 and 59 years old who received an allogeneic stem cell transplant from an unrelated donor, was CMV-positive, and had acute GVHD only. The graft donor may account for some of the T cells. The chain joins TRBV30 to TRBJ1-5; D gene unclear. The sequenced sample was PBMCs, obtained after allogeneic stem cell transplant with posttransplant cyclophosphamide. CDR3 nucleotide sequence: TGTGCCTGGAGTGTACGGGCGGGGCAGCCCCAGCATTTT. It translates to CAWSVRAGQPQHF. Variable domain in full (rest from reference TRBV30 and TRBJ1-5): SQTIHQWPATLVQPVGSPLSLECTVEGTSNPNLYWYRQAAGRGLQLLFYSVGIGQISSEVPQNLSASRPQDRQFILSSKKLLLSDSGFYLCAWSVRAGQPQHFGDGTRLSIL.